This T cell receptor (beta chain) was recovered during a study of T cells in Graves' hyperthyroidism and ophthalmopathy. The germline gives CDR1 DFQATT, CDR2 SNEGSKA (reference sequence). There are 15 residues in the CDR3. Trimming removed 7 bases from V and 1 base from J, with 18 bases in between. What was amplified from RNA transcripts were TCR beta CDR3 regions. HTBI primers were the set used in a first-round RT-PCR of the TCR CDR3. TCRdb analysed the multiplex PCR reads with MiXCR anew, one entry per CDR3 protein. The sample holds roughly 57,000 distinct CDR3 sequences, approximately 53% seen once. In the ophthalmopathy cohort, Clinical Activity Score was at least 3, NOSPECS grade at least 4, and duration under 3 months. Exclusion criteria comprised uncontrolled infection, other autoimmune disease, pregnancy or lactation. Fresh peripheral blood, 8 to 10 ml, was the source of the PBMCs. This clonotype was observed once. The target antigen is unknown.

Study-level results: Appearing also in blood were most of the thyroid clonotypes expanded above 0.001.

The sequence was obtained from a woman aged 60 to 75 with Graves' ophthalmopathy. The sequencing input was blood. The chain couples TRBV20-1 to TRBJ2-3, with D perhaps matching TRBD2 (5 bases). This CDR3 is CSGTGGSQGTDTQYF. In DNA form, the CDR3 reads TGCAGTGGGACCGGCGGGTCCCAAGGCACAGATACGCAGTATTTT.